This TCR beta chain is drawn from a study of monozygotic twins with inflammatory bowel disease. From the 5' RACE reads, TCRdb lists one entry per CDR3 protein and no DNA. In all, the sample yields 400,000 to 500,000 distinct CDR3 sequences. For this clonotype: As yet, its antigen is unknown.

The CDR3 is 13 residues long. Study results and limitations: Since immunosuppressive treatments differed, patient repertoires may have gained added variability. The co-twins with IBD showed lower TCRbeta diversity (inverse Simpson) than their healthy siblings.

The source is a human donor with ulcerative colitis or Crohn's disease, or a healthy co-twin of an affected twin (not recorded which). The chain joins TRBV12-3 or TRBV12-4 to TRBJ1-3; checking the TCRdb D call of TRBD1 is not possible without DNA. Sequencing used blood. CDR3 in amino acids: CASSDTGGNTIYF.